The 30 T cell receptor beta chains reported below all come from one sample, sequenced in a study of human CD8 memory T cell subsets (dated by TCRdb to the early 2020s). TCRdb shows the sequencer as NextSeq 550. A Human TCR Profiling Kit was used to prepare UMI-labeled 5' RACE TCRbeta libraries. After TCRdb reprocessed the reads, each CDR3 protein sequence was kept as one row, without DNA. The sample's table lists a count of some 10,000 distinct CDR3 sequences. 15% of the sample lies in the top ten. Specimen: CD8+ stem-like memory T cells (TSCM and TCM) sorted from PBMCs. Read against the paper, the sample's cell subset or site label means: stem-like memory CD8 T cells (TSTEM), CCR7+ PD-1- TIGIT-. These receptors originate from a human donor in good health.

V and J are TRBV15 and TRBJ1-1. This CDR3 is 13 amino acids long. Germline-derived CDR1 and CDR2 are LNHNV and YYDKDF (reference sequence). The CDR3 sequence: CATSKGLNTEAFF. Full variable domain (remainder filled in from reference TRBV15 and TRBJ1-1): DAMVIQNPRYQVTQFGKPVTLSCSQTLNHNVMYWYQQKSSQAPKLLFHYYDKDFNNEADTPDNFQSRRPNTSFCFLDIRSPGLGDTAMYLCATSKGLNTEAFFGQGTRLTVV.

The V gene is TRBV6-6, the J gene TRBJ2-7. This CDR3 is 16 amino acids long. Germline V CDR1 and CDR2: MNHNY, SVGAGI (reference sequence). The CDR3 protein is CASSYSMQDSSYEQYF.

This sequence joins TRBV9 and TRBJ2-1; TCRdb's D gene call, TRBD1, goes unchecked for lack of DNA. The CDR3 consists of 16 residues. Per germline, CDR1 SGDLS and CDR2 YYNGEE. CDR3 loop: CASSPLSGSSYNEQFF.

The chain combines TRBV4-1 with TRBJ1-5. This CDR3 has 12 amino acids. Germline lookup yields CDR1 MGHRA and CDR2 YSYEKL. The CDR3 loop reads CASSQGSQPQHF.

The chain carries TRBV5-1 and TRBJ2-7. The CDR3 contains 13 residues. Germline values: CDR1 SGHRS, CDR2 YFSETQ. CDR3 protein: CASSLTASYEQYF.

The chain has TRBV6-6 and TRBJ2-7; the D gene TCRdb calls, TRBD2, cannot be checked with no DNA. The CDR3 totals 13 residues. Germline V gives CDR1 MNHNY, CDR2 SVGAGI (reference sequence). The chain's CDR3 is CASGLAVGYEQYF.

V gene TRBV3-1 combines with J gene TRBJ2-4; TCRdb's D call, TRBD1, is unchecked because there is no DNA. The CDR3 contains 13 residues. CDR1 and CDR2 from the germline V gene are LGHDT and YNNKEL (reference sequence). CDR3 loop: CASSEEGQDDRYF.

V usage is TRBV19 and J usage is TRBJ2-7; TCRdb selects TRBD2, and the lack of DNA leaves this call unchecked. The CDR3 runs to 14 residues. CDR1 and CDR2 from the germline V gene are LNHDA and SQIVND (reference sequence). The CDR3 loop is CASSILPGSYEQYF.

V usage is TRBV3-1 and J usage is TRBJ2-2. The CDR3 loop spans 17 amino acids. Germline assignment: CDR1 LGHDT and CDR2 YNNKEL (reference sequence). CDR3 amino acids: CASSHPLWQVNTGELFF.

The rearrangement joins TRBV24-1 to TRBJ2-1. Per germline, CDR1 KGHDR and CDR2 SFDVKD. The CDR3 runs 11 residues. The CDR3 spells CATSGPNEQFF.

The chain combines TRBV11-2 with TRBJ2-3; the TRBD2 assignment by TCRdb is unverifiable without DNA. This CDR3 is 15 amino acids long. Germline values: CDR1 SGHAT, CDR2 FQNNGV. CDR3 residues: CASSSTSSLADTQYF. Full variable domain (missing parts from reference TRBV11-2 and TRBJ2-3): EAGVAQSPRYKIIEKRQSVAFWCNPISGHATLYWYQQILGQGPKLLIQFQNNGVVDDSQLPKDRFSAERLKGVDSTLKIQPAKLEDSAVYLCASSSTSSLADTQYFGPGTRLTVL.

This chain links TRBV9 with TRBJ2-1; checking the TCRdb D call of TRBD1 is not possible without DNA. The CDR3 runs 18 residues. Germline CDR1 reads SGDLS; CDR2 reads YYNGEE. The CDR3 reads CASSVPISGGSSYNEQFF.

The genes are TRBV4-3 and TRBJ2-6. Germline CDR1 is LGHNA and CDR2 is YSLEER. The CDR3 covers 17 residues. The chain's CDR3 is CASSQDASSSGANVLTF.

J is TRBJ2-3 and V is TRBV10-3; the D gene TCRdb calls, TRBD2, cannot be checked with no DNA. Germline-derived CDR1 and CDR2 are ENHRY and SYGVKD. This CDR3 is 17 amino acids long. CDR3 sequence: CAISESGRGTSTDTQYF.

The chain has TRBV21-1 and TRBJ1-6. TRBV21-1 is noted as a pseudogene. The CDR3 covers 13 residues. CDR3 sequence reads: CASSNRAALALHF.

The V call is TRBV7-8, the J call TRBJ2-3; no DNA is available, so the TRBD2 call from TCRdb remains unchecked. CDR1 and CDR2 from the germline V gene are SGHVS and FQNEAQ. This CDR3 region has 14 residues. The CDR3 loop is CASSFRGGLNTQYF. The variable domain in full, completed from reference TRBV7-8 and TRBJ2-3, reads GAGVSQSPRYKVAKRGQDVALRCDPISGHVSLFWYQQALGQGPEFLTYFQNEAQLDKSGLPSDRFFAERPEGSVSTLKIQRTQQEDSAVYLCASSFRGGLNTQYFGPGTRLTVL.

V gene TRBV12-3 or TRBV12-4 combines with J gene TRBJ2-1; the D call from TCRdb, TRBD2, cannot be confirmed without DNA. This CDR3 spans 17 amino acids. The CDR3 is CASSSVGVAGGRNEQFF.

CDR3 loop: CASSHFRVTDTDTQYF. The chain combines TRBV4-2 with TRBJ2-3; absent DNA, TCRdb's TRBD1 call cannot be checked. CDR3 length equals 16 residues. Per the germline V gene, CDR1 is LGHNA and CDR2 is YNFKEQ.

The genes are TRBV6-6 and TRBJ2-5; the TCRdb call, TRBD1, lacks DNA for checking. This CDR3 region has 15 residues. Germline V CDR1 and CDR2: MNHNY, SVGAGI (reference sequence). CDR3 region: CASSTTGVNQETQYF.

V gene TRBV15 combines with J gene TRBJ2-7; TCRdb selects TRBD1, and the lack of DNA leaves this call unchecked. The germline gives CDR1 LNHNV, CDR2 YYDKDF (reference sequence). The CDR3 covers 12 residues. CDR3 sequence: CATSRGGTEQYF.

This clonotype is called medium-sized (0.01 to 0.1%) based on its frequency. The CDR3 here is CASSLTDTYEQYF. V is TRBV6-6 and J is TRBJ2-7. The CDR3 extends over 13 amino acids. The germline gives CDR1 MNHNY, CDR2 SVGAGI (reference sequence).

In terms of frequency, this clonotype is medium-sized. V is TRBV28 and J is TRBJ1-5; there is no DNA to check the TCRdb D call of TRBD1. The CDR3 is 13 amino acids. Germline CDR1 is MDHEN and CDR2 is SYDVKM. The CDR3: CASSRQGNQPQHF.

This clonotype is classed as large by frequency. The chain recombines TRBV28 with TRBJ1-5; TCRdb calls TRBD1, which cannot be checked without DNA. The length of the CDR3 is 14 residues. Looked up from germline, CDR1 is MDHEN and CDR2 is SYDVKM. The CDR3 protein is CASSFRGEGQPQHF.

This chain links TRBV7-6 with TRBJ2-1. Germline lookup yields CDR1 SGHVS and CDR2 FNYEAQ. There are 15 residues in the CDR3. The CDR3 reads CASSLDPSSYNEQFF.

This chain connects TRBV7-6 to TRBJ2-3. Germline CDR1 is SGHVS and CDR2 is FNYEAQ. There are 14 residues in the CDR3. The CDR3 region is CASSLAGLADTQYF. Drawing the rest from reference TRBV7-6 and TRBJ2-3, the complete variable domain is GAGVSQSPRYKVTKRGQDVALRCDPISGHVSLYWYRQALGQGPEFLTYFNYEAQQDKSGLPNDRFSAERPEGSISTLTIQRTEQRDSAMYRCASSLAGLADTQYFGPGTRLTVL.

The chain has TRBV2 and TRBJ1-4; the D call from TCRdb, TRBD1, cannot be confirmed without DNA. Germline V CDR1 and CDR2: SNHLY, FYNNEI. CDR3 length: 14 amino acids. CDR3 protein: CASRSRGLVEKLFF.

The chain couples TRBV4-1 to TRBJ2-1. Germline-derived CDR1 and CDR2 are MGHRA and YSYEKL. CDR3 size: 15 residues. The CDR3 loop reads CASSQRQFLGNEQFF.

The CDR3 sequence is CASSKTGDRDTF. The chain carries TRBV12-3 or TRBV12-4 and TRBJ1-2; no DNA is available, so the TRBD1 call from TCRdb remains unchecked. The CDR3 runs 12 residues.

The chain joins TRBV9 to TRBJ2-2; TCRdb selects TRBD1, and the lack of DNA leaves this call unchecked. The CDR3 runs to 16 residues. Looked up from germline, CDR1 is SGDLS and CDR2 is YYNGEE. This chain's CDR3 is CASSVEGGVVTGELFF.

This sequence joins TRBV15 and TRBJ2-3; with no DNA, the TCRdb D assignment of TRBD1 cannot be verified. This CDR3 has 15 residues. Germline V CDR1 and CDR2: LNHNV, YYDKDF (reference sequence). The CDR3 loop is CATSRGGQGADTQYF.